These T cell receptor beta chains were read from a single sample in a study of graft-versus-host responses after intestinal transplantation. TCRdb's table, derived via immunoSEQ multiplex PCR, lists solely in-frame clones and lacks some. Found here are about 25,000 clones, more than 80% of them singletons; the top ten hold about 0.49%. The input for sequencing was PBMCs, taken 18 days after transplant. The receptors derive from a human patient who received an intestinal transplant, so some T cells may come from the graft donor. The CDR3 runs from the conserved cysteine through the conserved F or W. The D gene is left open where the match is weak. Not all rows give a size; the values are once, few, many and, for expanded clones, a class.

>TRBJ2-5|-|TRBV6-5|-
CASSYGPHSQETQYF
TGTGCCAGCAGTTACGGACCCCACAGTCAAGAGACCCAGTACTTC
>TRBJ2-1|TRBD1|TRBV5-1|-
CASSQGQGEIDEQFF
TGCGCCAGCAGCCAGGGACAGGGGGAGATCGATGAGCAGTTCTTC
>TRBJ2-5|-|TRBV7-9|-
CASNPGAGRETQYF
TGTGCCAGCAATCCCGGAGCAGGGAGAGAGACCCAGTACTTC
>TRBJ2-2|-|TRBV12-5|-
CASGLPITATGNTGELFF
TGTGCTAGTGGTTTGCCTATCACCGCGACAGGGAACACCGGGGAGCTGTTTTTT
>TRBJ1-2|-|TRBV10-2|once
CASSEVLGGDGYTF
TGCGCCAGCAGTGAAGTTTTGGGCGGGGATGGCTACACCTTC
>TRBJ1-4|-|TRBV30|-
CAWRPGVGNEKLFF
TGTGCCTGGAGGCCGGGGGTGGGTAATGAAAAACTGTTTTTT
>TRBJ2-7|-|TRBV7-9|-
CASSLEPLQGKGAYEQYF
TGTGCCAGCAGCTTAGAGCCCCTACAGGGTAAGGGAGCTTACGAGCAGTACTTC
>TRBJ2-3|TRBD1|TRBV4-1|-
CASSRTGADTQYF
TGCGCCAGCAGCCGGACAGGGGCAGATACGCAGTATTTT
>TRBJ2-3|TRBD1|TRBV4-1|once
CASSQRPGQGAKFSTDTQYF
TGCGCCAGCAGCCAAAGACCGGGACAGGGGGCGAAGTTTAGCACAGATACGCAGTATTTT
>TRBJ1-5|-|TRBV27|-
CASSPLNQPQHF
TGTGCCAGCAGTCCCCTGAATCAGCCCCAGCATTTT
>TRBJ2-3|TRBD2|TRBV27|-
CASSLLGLAGTDTQYF
TGTGCCAGCAGTTTATTAGGACTAGCGGGGACAGATACGCAGTATTTT
>TRBJ2-7|-|TRBV7-2|once
CVSSSPSLEQYF
TGTGTCAGCAGCTCCCCCTCCCTCGAGCAGTACTTC
>TRBJ1-2|-|TRBV7-2|-
CASSLGPGSYTF
TGTGCCAGCAGCTTAGGCCCGGGGAGCTACACCTTC
>TRBJ2-3|TRBD2|TRBV9|-
CASSAGTSGGAPYTQYF
TGTGCCAGCAGCGCCGGGACTAGCGGGGGGGCTCCATATACGCAGTATTTT
>TRBJ2-3|TRBD2|TRBV4-2|-
CASSQVPGRGDTQYF
TGTGCCAGCAGCCAAGTGCCTGGGCGGGGGGATACGCAGTATTTT
>TRBJ2-1|TRBD2|TRBV7-9|-
CASSLVRGDLNEQFF
TGTGCCAGCAGCTTAGTCCGGGGGGACCTAAATGAGCAGTTCTTC
>TRBJ1-4|-|TRBV18|-
CASSPDRFATNEKLFF
TGTGCCAGCTCACCGGACAGATTTGCAACTAATGAAAAACTGTTTTTT
>TRBJ1-2|-|TRBV11-2|-
CASSLTDGTSYGYTF
TGTGCCAGCAGCTTAACAGACGGGACTTCTTATGGCTACACCTTC
>TRBJ2-3|-|TRBV5-1|-
CASSPGWTPNTDTQYF
TGCGCCAGCAGCCCCGGCTGGACACCGAACACAGATACGCAGTATTTT
>TRBJ2-2|-|TRBV6-1|-
CATQRGIGTGELFF
TGTGCCACCCAACGGGGGATCGGCACCGGGGAGCTGTTTTTT
>TRBJ1-2|-|TRBV21-1|few
CASTKYPSGCGYTF
TGTGCCAGCACCAAATACCCTTCAGGGTGTGGCTACACCTTC
>TRBJ1-1|-|TRBV5-4|-
CASSQGSGNTEAFF
TGTGCCAGCAGTCAGGGTTCGGGGAACACTGAAGCTTTCTTT
>TRBJ1-1|-|TRBV29-1|-
CSVMRYTEAFF
TGCAGCGTTATGCGGTACACTGAAGCTTTCTTT
>TRBJ2-2|TRBD1|TRBV5-1|once
CASSFQGVDNTGELFF
TGCGCCAGCAGTTTTCAGGGGGTAGACAACACCGGGGAGCTGTTTTTT
>TRBJ1-2|TRBD1|TRBV7-8|-
CASSLNQGANGYTF
TGTGCCAGCAGCTTAAATCAGGGGGCGAATGGCTACACCTTC
>TRBJ2-2|TRBD2|TRBV5-1|-
CASSGGGGSGELFF
TGCGCCAGCAGCGGCGGGGGGGGCTCCGGGGAGCTGTTTTTT
>TRBJ2-2|-|TRBV16|-
CASSQLVTGELFF
TGTGCCAGCAGCCAATTGGTCACCGGGGAGCTGTTTTTT
>TRBJ2-7|-|TRBV7-9|-
CASSGVQGIHEQYF
TGTGCCAGCAGCGGGGTCCAGGGGATTCACGAGCAGTACTTC
>TRBJ2-3|TRBD2|TRBV2|-
CASTTGTSGGTDTQYF
TGTGCCAGCACCACCGGGACTAGCGGGGGCACAGATACGCAGTATTTT
>TRBJ1-2|-|TRBV6-5|-
CASSPEGHYGYTF
TGTGCCAGCAGTCCCGAGGGACACTATGGCTACACCTTC
>TRBJ2-5|-|TRBV4-2|-
CASSQVQAQETQYF
TGTGCCAGCAGCCAAGTCCAGGCCCAAGAGACCCAGTACTTC
>TRBJ1-4|TRBD1|TRBV6-6|-
CASSYYDRGPNEKLFF
TGTGCCAGCAGTTATTACGACAGGGGCCCTAATGAAAAACTGTTTTTT
>TRBJ2-2|-|TRBV5-6|-
CASSYGIGPGELFF
TGTGCCAGCAGCTACGGGATCGGGCCCGGGGAGCTGTTTTTT
>TRBJ1-5|-|TRBV6-5|once
CASSEVGNQPQHF
TGTGCCAGCAGTGAAGTAGGTAATCAGCCCCAGCATTTT
>TRBJ2-7|-|TRBV10-1|-
CASSVGKGRMDEQYF
TGCGCCAGCAGCGTGGGGAAGGGCCGGATGGACGAGCAGTACTTC
>TRBJ2-7|-|TRBV11-2|-
CASSRGSPYEQYF
TGTGCCAGCAGCCGGGGGTCCCCTTACGAGCAGTACTTC
>TRBJ2-2|-|TRBV30|-
CAWSTAFTGELFF
TGTGCCTGGAGTACGGCTTTCACCGGGGAGCTGTTTTTT
>TRBJ2-1|TRBD2|TRBV15|-
CATSRPGLAGNNEQFF
TGTGCCACCAGCAGACCGGGACTAGCGGGGAACAATGAGCAGTTCTTC
>TRBJ2-1|TRBD2|TRBV19|-
CASSIDHSGGGYNEQFF
TGTGCCAGTAGTATAGACCACAGCGGGGGGGGCTACAATGAGCAGTTCTTC
>TRBJ2-1|-|TRBV6-1|-
CASTRRGGPYNEQFF
TGTGCCAGCACCCGACGGGGCGGCCCCTACAATGAGCAGTTCTTC
>TRBJ2-1|-|TRBV6-1|-
CASSEELTAYNEQFF
TGTGCCAGCAGTGAGGAGCTAACAGCCTACAATGAGCAGTTCTTC
>TRBJ1-2|TRBD1|TRBV27|-
CASRGQGGPYGYTF
TGTGCCAGCAGAGGACAGGGAGGGCCTTATGGCTACACCTTC
>TRBJ2-7|-|TRBV6-1|-
CASSPKGRPYEQYF
TGTGCCAGCAGTCCGAAGGGACGGCCCTACGAGCAGTACTTC
>TRBJ2-5|-|TRBV9|-
CASSVVGGGGETQYF
TGTGCCAGCAGCGTAGTGGGAGGGGGCGGAGAGACCCAGTACTTC
>TRBJ1-5|-|TRBV10-2|-
CASSEVGGLGQPQHF
TGCGCCAGCAGTGAGGTGGGGGGCCTTGGGCAGCCCCAGCATTTT
>TRBJ2-3|-|TRBV5-4|once
CASSLVGSPDTQYF
TGTGCCAGCAGCTTGGTTGGCTCACCAGATACGCAGTATTTT
>TRBJ1-6|-|TRBV7-9|-
CASSWRASTRSPLHF
TGTGCCAGCAGCTGGCGGGCCTCGACGAGGTCACCCCTCCACTTT
>TRBJ2-7|-|TRBV18|-
CASSPEGYEQYF
TGTGCCAGCTCACCAGAAGGGTATGAGCAGTACTTC
>TRBJ1-2|-|TRBV10-3|-
CAISESKSNYGYTF
TGTGCCATCAGTGAGTCAAAGTCTAACTATGGCTACACCTTC
>TRBJ2-3|-|TRBV11-2|-
CASSLETEGPLNTQYF
TGTGCCAGCAGCTTAGAAACGGAAGGGCCACTTAATACGCAGTATTTT
>TRBJ2-5|-|TRBV9|-
CASSVGSEETQYF
TGTGCCAGCAGCGTAGGATCGGAAGAGACCCAGTACTTC
>TRBJ1-1|-|TRBV5-4|-
CASSPNRGKNTEAFF
TGTGCCAGCAGTCCCAATAGAGGAAAGAACACTGAAGCTTTCTTT
>TRBJ1-1|-|TRBV29-1|-
CSVRRLVDTEAFF
TGCAGCGTTCGACGACTCGTGGACACTGAAGCTTTCTTT
>TRBJ1-5|-|TRBV6-1|-
CASSEGISPQHF
TGTGCCAGCAGTGAAGGCATCTCGCCCCAGCATTTT
>TRBJ1-3|-|TRBV15|-
CATSRDGTDSGNTIYF
TGTGCCACCAGCAGAGATGGCACAGACTCTGGAAACACCATATATTTT
>TRBJ2-3|TRBD2|TRBV27|-
CASKPSGVPSDTQYF
TGTGCCAGCAAGCCTAGCGGGGTTCCTTCAGATACGCAGTATTTT
>TRBJ2-7|-|TRBV27|-
CASSLSQGSEQYF
TGTGCCAGCAGTTTATCACAGGGCTCCGAGCAGTACTTC